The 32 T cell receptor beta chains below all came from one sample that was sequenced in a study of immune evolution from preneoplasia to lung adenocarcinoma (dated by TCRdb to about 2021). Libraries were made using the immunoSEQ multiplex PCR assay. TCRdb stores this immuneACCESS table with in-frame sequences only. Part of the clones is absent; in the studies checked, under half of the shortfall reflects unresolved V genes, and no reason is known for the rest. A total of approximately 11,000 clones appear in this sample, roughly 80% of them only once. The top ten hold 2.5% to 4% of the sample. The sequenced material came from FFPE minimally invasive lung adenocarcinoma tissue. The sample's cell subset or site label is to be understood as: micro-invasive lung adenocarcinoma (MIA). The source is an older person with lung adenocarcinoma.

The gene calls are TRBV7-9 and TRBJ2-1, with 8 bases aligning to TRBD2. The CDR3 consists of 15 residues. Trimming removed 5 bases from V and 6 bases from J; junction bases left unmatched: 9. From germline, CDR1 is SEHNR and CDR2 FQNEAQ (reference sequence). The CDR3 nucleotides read TGTGCCAGCAGCATTAGCGGGGCGCATCCCAATGAGCAGTTCTTC. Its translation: CASSISGAHPNEQFF.

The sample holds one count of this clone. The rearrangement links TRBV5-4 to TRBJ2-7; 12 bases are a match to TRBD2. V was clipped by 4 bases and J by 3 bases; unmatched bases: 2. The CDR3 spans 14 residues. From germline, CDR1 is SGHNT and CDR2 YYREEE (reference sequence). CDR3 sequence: CASSATSGGYEQYF. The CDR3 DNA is TGTGCCAGCAGCGCGACTAGCGGGGGCTACGAGCAGTACTTC.

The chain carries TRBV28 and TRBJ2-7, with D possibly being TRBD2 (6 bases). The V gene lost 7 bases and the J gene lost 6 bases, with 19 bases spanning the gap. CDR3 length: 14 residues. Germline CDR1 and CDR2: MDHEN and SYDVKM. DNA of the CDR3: TGTGCCAGCACAATCGCAGGGAACGGGGGCGAGCAGTACTTC. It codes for CASTIAGNGGEQYF.

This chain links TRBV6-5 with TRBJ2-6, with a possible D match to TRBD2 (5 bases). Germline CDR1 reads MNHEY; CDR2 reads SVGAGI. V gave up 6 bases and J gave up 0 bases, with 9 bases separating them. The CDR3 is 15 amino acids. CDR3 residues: CASRRANSGANVLTF. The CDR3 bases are TGTGCCAGCAGGCGGGCGAACTCTGGGGCCAACGTCCTGACTTTC.

The CDR3, as DNA: TGTGCCAGCAAGCGACAGATACAAGAGACCCAGTACTTC. Translating gives CASKRQIQETQYF. The J gene is TRBJ2-5, the V gene TRBV2, with D possibly matching TRBD1 (5 bases). Trimming left V 7 bases short and J 2 bases short, with 11 bases between. CDR1 is SNHLY and CDR2 is FYNNEI in the germline V gene. The length of the CDR3 is 13 residues.

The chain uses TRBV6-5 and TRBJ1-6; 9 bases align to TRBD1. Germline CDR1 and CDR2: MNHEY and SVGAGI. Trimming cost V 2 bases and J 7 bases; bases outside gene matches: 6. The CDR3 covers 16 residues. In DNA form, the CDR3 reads TGTGCCAGCAGTTACGGCGGGACAGGGCGAAATTCACCCCTCCACTTT. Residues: CASSYGGTGRNSPLHF.

The CDR3 loop is CASSQEPGALVGELFF. As DNA, the CDR3 is TGCGCCAGCAGCCAAGAGCCGGGGGCACTGGTCGGGGAGCTGTTTTTT. V gene TRBV4-1 combines with J gene TRBJ2-2, with D perhaps assigned TRBD1 or TRBD2 (6 bases each). Trimming removed 0 bases from V and 7 bases from J, with 15 bases in between. Germline lookup yields CDR1 MGHRA and CDR2 YSYEKL. The CDR3 extends over 16 amino acids.

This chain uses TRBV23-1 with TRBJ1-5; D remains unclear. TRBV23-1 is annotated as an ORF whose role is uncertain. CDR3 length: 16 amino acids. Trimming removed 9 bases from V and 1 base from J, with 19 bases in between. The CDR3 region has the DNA TGCGCCAGACGGCTGGGCGGTCTATCGAGCAATCAGCCCCAGCATTTT. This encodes CARRLGGLSSNQPQHF.

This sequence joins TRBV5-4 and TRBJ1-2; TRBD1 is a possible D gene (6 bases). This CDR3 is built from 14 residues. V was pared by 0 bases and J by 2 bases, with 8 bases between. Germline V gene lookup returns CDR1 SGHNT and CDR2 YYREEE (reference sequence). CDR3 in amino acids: CASSLADSNYGYTF. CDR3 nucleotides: TGTGCCAGCAGCTTGGCGGACAGCAACTATGGCTACACCTTC.

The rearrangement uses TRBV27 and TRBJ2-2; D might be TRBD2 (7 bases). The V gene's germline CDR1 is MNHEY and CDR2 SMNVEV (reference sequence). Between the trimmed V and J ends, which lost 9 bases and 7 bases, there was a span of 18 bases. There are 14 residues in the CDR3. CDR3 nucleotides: TGTGCCAGTGGGGGCCCAAGGGGGGGCGGGGAGCTGTTTTTT. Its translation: CASGGPRGGGELFF.

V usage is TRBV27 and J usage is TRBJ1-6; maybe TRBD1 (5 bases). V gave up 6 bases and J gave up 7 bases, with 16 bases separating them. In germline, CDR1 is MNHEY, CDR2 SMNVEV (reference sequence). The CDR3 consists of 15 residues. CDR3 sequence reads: CASSRPGLTNSPLHF. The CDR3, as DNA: TGTGCCAGCAGCCGTCCGGGACTCACAAATTCACCCCTCCACTTT.

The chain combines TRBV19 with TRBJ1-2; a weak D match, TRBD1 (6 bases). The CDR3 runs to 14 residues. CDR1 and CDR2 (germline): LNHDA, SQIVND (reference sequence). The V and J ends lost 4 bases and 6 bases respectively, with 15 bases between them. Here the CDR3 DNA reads TGTGCCAGTAGTAACCCGGGGGCGCAGGATGGCTACACCTTC. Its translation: CASSNPGAQDGYTF.

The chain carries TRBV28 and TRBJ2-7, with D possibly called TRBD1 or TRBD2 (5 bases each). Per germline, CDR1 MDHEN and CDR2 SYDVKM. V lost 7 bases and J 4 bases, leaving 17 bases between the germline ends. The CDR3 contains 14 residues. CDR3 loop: CASKLGDLTYEQYF. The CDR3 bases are TGTGCCAGCAAATTGGGGGATCTTACTTACGAGCAGTACTTC.

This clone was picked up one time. This CDR3 reads CASSLDGGEGAFF. The CDR3, as DNA: TGTGCCAGCAGCTTAGATGGGGGTGAGGGGGCTTTCTTT. The rearrangement joins TRBV11-3 to TRBJ1-1, with D maybe TRBD1 (5 bases). There are 13 residues in the CDR3. Trimming removed 0 bases from V and 11 bases from J, with 13 bases in between. Germline V gene lookup returns CDR1 SGHNT and CDR2 YENEEA.

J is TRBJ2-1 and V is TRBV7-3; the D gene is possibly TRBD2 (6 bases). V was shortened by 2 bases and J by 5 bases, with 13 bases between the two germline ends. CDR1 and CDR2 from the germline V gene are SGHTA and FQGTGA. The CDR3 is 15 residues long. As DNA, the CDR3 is TGTGCCAGCAGCTTAGTTAGCGGAACCAACAATGAGCAGTTCTTC. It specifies CASSLVSGTNNEQFF.

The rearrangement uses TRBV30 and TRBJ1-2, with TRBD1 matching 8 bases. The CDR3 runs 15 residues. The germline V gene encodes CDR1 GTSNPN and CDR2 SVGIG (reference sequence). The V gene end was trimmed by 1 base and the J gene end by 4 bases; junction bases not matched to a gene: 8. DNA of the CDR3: TGTGCCTGGAGTGGGCAGGGGGCAAGTGTCTATGGCTACACCTTC. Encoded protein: CAWSGQGASVYGYTF.

The CDR3 nucleotides read TGCAGCTCACCGCTATTTACAGGCTTACTCTACGAGCAGTACTTC. Translation gives CSSPLFTGLLYEQYF. The chain has TRBV29-1 and TRBJ2-7; possible D gene TRBD1, 5 bases. The CDR3 runs 15 residues. V lost 8 bases to trimming and J lost 3 bases, with 23 bases between them. Germline loops: CDR1 SQVTM, CDR2 ANQGSEA.

CDR3 nucleotides: TGTGCCAGTAGTAATGTGGGCAATGAGCAGTTCTTC. Protein product: CASSNVGNEQFF. The rearrangement uses TRBV19 and TRBJ2-1; D not resolved. Trimming took off 4 bases at V and 6 bases at J, with 7 bases between the two ends. Germline V CDR1 and CDR2: LNHDA, SQIVND (reference sequence). The CDR3 is 12 residues long.

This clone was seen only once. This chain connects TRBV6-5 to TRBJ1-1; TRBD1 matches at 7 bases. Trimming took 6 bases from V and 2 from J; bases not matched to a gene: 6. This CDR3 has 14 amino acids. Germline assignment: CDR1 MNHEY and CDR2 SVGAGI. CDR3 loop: CASRLGQANTEAFF. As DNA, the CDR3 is TGTGCCAGCAGACTTGGACAGGCAAACACTGAAGCTTTCTTT.

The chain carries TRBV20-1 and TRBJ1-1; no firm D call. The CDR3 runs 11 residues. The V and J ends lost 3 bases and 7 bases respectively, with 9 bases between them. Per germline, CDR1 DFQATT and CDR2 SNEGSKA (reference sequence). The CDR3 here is CSASEGGEAFF. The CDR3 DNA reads TGCAGTGCTAGTGAGGGAGGTGAAGCTTTCTTT.

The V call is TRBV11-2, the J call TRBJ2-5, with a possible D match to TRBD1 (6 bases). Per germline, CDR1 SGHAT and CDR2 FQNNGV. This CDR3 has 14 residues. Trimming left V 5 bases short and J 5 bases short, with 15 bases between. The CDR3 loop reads CASSIRGVMETQYF. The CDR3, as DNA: TGTGCCAGCAGCATCAGGGGCGTCATGGAGACCCAGTACTTC. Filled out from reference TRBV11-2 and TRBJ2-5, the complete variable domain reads EAGVAQSPRYKIIEKRQSVAFWCNPISGHATLYWYQQILGQGPKLLIQFQNNGVVDDSQLPKDRFSAERLKGVDSTLKIQPAKLEDSAVYLCASSIRGVMETQYFGPGTRLLVL.

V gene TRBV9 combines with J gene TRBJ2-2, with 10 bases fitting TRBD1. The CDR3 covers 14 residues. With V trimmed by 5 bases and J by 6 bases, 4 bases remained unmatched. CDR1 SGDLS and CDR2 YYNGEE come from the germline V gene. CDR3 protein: CASRDDRGPGELFF. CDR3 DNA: TGTGCCAGCAGGGACGACAGGGGGCCCGGGGAGCTGTTTTTT.

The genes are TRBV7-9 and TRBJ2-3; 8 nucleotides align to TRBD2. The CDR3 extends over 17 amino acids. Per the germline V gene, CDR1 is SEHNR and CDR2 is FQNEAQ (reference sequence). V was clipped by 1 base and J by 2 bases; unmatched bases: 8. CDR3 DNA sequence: TGTGCCAGCAGCTTAGGACCGACTAGCGCGGACACAGATACGCAGTATTTT. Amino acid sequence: CASSLGPTSADTDTQYF.

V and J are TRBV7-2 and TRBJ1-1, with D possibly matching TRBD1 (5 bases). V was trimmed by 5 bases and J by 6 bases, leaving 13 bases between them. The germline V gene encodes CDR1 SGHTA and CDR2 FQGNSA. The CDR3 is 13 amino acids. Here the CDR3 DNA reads TGTGCCAGCAGCATTAGCCGGGGGTCTGAAGCTTTCTTT. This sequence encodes CASSISRGSEAFF.

The CDR3 loop reads CAISESAVNTEAFF. The CDR3 DNA sequence: TGTGCCATCAGTGAGTCGGCGGTGAACACTGAAGCTTTCTTT. The chain combines TRBV10-3 with TRBJ1-1, with D uncertain. Germline CDR1 reads ENHRY; CDR2 reads SYGVKD. V was shortened by 0 bases and J by 0 bases, with 5 bases between the two germline ends. This CDR3 spans 14 amino acids.

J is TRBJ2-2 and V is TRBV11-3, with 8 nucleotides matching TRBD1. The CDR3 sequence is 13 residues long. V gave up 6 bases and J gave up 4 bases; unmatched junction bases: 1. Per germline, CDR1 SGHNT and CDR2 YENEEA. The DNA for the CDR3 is TGTGCCAGCAGTACAGGGGGCACCGGGGAGCTGTTTTTT. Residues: CASSTGGTGELFF.

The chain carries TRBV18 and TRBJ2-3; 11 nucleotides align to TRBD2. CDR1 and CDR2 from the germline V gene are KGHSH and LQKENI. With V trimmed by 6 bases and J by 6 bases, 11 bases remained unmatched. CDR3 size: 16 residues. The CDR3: CASSSLPSGGMDTQYF. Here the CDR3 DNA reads TGTGCCAGCTCTTCCCTTCCTAGCGGGGGGATGGATACGCAGTATTTT.

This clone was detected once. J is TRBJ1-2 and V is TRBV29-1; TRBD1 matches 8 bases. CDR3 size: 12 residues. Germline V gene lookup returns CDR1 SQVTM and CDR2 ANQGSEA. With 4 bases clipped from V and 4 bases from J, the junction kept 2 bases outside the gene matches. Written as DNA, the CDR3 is TGCAGCGTTGCTGGGACAGGCTATGGCTACACCTTC. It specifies CSVAGTGYGYTF.

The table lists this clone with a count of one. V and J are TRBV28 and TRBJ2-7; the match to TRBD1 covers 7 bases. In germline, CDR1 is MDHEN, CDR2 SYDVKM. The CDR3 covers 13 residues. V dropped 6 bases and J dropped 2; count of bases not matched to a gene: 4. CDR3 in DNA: TGTGCCAGCAGGTGGACAGGACCCTACGAGCAGTACTTC. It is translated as CASRWTGPYEQYF. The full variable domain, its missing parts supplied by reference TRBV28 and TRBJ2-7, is DVKVTQSSRYLVKRTGEKVFLECVQDMDHENMFWYRQDPGLGLRLIYFSYDVKMKEKGDIPEGYSVSREKKERFSLILESASTNQTSMYLCASRWTGPYEQYFGPGTRLTVT.

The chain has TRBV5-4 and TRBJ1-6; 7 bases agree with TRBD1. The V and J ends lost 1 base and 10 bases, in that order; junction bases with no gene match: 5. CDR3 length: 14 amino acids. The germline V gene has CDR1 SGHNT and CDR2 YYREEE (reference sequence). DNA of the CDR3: TGTGCCAGCAGCTTGACAGGGGTGAGGTCACCCCTCCACTTT. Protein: CASSLTGVRSPLHF. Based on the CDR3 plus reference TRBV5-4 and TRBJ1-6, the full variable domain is ETGVTQSPTHLIKTRGQQVTLRCSSQSGHNTVSWYQQALGQGPQFIFQYYREEENGRGNFPPRFSGLQFPNYSSELNVNALELDDSALYLCASSLTGVRSPLHFGNGTRLTVT.

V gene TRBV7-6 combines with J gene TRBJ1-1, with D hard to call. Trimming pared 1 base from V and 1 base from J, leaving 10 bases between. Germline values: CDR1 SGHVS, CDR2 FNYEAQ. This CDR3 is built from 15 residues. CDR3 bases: TGTGCCAGCAGCTTAGGAGCCCTGGCGAACACTGAAGCTTTCTTT. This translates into CASSLGALANTEAFF. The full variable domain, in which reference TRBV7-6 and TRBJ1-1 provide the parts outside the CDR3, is GAGVSQSPRYKVTKRGQDVALRCDPISGHVSLYWYRQALGQGPEFLTYFNYEAQQDKSGLPNDRFSAERPEGSISTLTIQRTEQRDSAMYRCASSLGALANTEAFFGQGTRLTVV.

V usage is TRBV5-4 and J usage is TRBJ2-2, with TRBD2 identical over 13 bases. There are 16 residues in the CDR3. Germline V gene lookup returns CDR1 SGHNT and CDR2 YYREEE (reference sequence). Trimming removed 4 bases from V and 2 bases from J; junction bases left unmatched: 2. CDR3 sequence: CASSQGLAGNTGELFF. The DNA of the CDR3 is TGTGCCAGCAGCCAGGGACTAGCGGGAAACACCGGGGAGCTGTTTTTT.